This T cell receptor beta chain was sequenced during a study of blood T cell repertoires in COVID-19. Turning to the study itself: Spain, Italy and the United States supplied samples that represented acute and convalescent COVID-19.

This table comes from immunoSEQ multiplex PCR, and its TCRdb copy is limited to in-frame clones, with some not included. The profile shows more than 350,000 clones, 80% to 90% of them singletons. CDR3 length: 16 residues. V was pared by 7 bases and J by 2 bases, with 8 bases of the junction left unmatched. Germline V gives CDR1 LGHDT, CDR2 YNNKEL (reference sequence). The sequence was obtained from a woman in her thirties with COVID-19, enrolled during active disease. Sequencing was carried out using peripheral blood. The genes are TRBV3-1 (or the pseudogene TRBV3-2) and TRBJ2-1; 10 positions agree with TRBD2. CDR3: CASTPELAGTYNEQFF. In nucleotides, the CDR3 is TGTGCCAGCACCCCTGAACTAGCGGGGACCTACAATGAGCAGTTCTTC.